This T cell receptor (beta chain) appears in the sequencing data of a study of beta chain features in type 1 diabetes. This clone was seen more than once but under ten times. The isolated RNA, all of it, was reverse transcribed, so expressed TCRB transcripts were what got sequenced. The data were produced by immunoSEQ multiplex PCR, yet TCRdb's version contains in-frame clones alone and is incomplete. Of 300,000 to 400,000 clones listed, roughly 8% are singletons. Germline V gene data show CDR1 as KGHSH and CDR2 as LQKENI. V shed 3 bases and J shed 0 bases, with 9 bases lying between them. The CDR3 sequence is 16 residues long.

Sequencing was performed on central memory CD4+ T cells from blood. The J gene is TRBJ2-6, the V gene TRBV18; tentative D call: TRBD1 (5 bases). This receptor was obtained from a woman younger than 35 in good health. CDR3 bases: TGTGCCAGCTCACCGAACCAGGGCTCTGGGGCCAACGTCCTGACTTTC. Its translation is CASSPNQGSGANVLTF.